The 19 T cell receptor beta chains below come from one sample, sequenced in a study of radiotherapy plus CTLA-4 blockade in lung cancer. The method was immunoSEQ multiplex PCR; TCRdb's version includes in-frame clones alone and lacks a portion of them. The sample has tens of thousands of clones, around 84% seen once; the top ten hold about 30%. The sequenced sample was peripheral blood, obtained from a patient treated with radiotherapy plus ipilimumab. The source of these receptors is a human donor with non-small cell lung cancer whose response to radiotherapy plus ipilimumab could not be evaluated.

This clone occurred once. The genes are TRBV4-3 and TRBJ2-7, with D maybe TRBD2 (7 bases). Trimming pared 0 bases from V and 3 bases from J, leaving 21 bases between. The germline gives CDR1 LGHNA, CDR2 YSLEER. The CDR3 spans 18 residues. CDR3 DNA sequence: TGCGCCAGCAGCCAAGACTCAGTGAGGGGGGGAGAAGTCTACGAGCAGTACTTC. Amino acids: CASSQDSVRGGEVYEQYF.

CDR3 nucleotide sequence: TGTGCCAGCAGTGGACAGCCGAGCACTGAAGCTTTCTTT. Translation gives CASSGQPSTEAFF. The rearrangement uses TRBV2 and TRBJ1-1; tentatively, D is TRBD1 (5 bases). The CDR3 runs to 13 residues. Germline V gene sequence: CDR1 SNHLY, CDR2 FYNNEI. V lost 4 bases and J lost 4, with 10 bases in between.

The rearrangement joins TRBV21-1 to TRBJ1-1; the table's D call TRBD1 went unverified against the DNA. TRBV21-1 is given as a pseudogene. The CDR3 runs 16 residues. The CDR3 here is CASSIQGRNMNTEAFF. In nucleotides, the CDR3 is TGTGCCAGCAGCATTCAGGGAAGGAACATGAACACTGAAGCTTTCTTT.

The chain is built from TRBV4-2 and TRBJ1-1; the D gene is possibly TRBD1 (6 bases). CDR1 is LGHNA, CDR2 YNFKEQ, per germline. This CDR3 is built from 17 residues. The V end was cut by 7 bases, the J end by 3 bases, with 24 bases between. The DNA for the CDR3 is TGTGCCAGCACCACCCGTGGGGGGCCGGGAGGGGACACTGAAGCTTTCTTT. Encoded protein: CASTTRGGPGGDTEAFF.

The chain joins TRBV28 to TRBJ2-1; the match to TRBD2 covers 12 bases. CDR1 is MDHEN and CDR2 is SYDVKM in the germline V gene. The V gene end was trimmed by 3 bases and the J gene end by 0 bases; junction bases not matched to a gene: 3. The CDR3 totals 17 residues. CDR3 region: CASSLTSGRGSYNEQFF. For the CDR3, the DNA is TGTGCCAGCAGTTTGACTAGCGGGAGAGGCTCCTACAATGAGCAGTTCTTC.

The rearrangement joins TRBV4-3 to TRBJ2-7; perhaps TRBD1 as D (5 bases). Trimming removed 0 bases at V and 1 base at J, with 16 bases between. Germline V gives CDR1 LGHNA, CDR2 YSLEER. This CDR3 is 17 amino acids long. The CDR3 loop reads CASSQDQAGMGSYEQYF. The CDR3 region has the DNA TGCGCCAGCAGCCAAGATCAGGCAGGGATGGGGTCCTACGAGCAGTACTTC.

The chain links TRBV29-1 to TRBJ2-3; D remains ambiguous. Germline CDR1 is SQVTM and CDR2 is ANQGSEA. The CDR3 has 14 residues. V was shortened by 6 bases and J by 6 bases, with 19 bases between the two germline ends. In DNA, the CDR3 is TGCAGCGTCCCCCCAGGCCGAGCCCCGGATACGCAGTATTTT. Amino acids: CSVPPGRAPDTQYF.

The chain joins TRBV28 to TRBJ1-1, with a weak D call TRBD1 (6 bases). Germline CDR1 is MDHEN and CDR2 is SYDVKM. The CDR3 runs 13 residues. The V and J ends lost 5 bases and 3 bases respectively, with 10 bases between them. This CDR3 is CASSMYRDTEAFF. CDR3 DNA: TGTGCCAGCAGTATGTACAGGGACACTGAAGCTTTCTTT.

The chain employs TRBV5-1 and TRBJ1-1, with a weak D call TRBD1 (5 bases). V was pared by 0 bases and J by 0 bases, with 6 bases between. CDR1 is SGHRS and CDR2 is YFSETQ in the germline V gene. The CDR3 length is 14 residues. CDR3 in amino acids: CASSLAGMNTEAFF. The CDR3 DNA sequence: TGCGCCAGCAGCTTGGCAGGGATGAACACTGAAGCTTTCTTT.

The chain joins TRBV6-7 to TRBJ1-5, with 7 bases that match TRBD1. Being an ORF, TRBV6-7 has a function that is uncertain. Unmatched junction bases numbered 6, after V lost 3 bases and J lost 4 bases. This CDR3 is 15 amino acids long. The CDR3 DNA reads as TGTGCCAGCAGTTATCCCGGGACAGCTAATCAGCCCCAGCATTTT. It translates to CASSYPGTANQPQHF.

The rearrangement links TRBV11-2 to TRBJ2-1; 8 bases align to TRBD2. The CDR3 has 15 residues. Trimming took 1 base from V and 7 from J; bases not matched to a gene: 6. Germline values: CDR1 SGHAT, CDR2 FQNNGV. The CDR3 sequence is CASSLGTSMINEQFF. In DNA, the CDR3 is TGTGCCAGCAGCTTAGGGACTAGCATGATTAATGAGCAGTTCTTC.

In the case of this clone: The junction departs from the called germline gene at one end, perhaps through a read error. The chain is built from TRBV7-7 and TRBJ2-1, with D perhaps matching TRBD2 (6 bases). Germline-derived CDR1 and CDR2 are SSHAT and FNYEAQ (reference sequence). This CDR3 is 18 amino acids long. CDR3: CASSLADSGPSSYNEQFF. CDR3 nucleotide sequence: TGTGCTAGCAGCTTAGCGGATAGCGGCCCAAGTTCCTACAATGAGCAGTTCTTC.

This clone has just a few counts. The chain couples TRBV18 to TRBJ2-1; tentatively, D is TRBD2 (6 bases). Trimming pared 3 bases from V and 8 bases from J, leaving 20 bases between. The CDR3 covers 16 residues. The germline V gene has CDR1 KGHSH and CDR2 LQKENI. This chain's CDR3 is CASSPRTGGISDEQFF. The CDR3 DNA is TGTGCCAGCTCACCCCGGACCGGGGGAATATCTGATGAGCAGTTCTTC.

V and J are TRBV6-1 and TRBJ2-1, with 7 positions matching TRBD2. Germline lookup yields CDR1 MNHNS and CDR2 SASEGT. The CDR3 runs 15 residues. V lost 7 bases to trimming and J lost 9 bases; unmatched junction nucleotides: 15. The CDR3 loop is CASNPWNSGEGEQFF. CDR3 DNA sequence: TGTGCCAGCAACCCTTGGAATTCCGGGGAGGGTGAGCAGTTCTTC.

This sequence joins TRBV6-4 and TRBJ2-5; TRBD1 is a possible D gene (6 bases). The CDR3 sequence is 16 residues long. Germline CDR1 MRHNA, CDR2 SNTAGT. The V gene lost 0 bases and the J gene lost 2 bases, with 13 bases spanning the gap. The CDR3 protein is CASSDSKPDRQETQYF. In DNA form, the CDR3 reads TGTGCCAGCAGTGACTCGAAGCCAGACAGGCAAGAGACCCAGTACTTC.

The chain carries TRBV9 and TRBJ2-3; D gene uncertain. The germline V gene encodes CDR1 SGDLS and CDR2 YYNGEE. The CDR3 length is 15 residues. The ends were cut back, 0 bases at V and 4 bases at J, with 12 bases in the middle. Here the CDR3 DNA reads TGTGCCAGCAGCGTAGAATTGCAGTCAGCAGATACGCAGTATTTT. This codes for CASSVELQSADTQYF. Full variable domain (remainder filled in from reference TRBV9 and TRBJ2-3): DSGVTQTPKHLITATGQRVTLRCSPRSGDLSVYWYQQSLDQGLQFLIQYYNGEERAKGNILERFSAQQFPDLHSELNLSSLELGDSALYFCASSVELQSADTQYFGPGTRLTVL.

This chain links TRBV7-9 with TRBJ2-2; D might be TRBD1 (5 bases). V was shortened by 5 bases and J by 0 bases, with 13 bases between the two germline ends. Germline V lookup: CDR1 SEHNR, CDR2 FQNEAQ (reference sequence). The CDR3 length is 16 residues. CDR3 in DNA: TGTGCCAGCAGCGCCAATCGACAGACGAACACCGGGGAGCTGTTTTTT. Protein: CASSANRQTNTGELFF. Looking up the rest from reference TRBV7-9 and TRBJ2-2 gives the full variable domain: DTGVSQNPRHKITKRGQNVTFRCDPISEHNRLYWYRQTLGQGPEFLTYFQNEAQLEKSRLLSDRFSAERPKGSFSTLEIQRTEQGDSAMYLCASSANRQTNTGELFFGEGSRLTVL.

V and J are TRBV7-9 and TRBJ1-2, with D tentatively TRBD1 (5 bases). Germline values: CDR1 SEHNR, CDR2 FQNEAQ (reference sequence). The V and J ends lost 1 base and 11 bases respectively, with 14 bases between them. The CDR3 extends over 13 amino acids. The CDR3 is CASSLDRDRGYTF. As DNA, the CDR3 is TGTGCCAGCAGCTTAGACCGGGACCGGGGGTACACCTTC.

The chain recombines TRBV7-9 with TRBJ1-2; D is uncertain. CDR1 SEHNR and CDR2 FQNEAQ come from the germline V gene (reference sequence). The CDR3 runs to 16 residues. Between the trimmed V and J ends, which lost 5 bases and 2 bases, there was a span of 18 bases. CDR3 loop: CASSPEVAGTNYGYTF. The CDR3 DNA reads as TGTGCCAGCAGCCCCGAGGTTGCGGGAACAAACTATGGCTACACCTTC.